This TCR beta chain originates from a study of neurological immune-mediated disorders. General observations from the study: The level of TCR clonal expansion was highest in patients with HTLV-1-associated myelopathy and lowest in multiple sclerosis, where it fell below the level seen in healthy controls.

This clonotype was counted many times. Its target is unknown. The authors produced cDNA by 5'RACE using 10-nucleotide random UMIs. Each CDR3 protein is one row after TCRdb ran MiXCR on the 5' RACE reads. The sample lists under 25,000 distinct CDR3 sequences, around 2.5% occurring once. Unsorted libraries were prepared from 2 million PBMCs that had been stored at -80 C. Trimming cost V 3 bases and J 4 bases, with 17 bases left between them. Germline V gene sequence: CDR1 DFQATT, CDR2 SNEGSKA (reference sequence). The CDR3 has 15 residues. The chain joins TRBV20-1 to TRBJ2-3; perhaps TRBD2 as D (5 bases). The source of this sequence is a woman between 18 and 30 years old with multiple sclerosis. Sample: PBMCs. CDR3 sequence reads: CSASNVGGFADTQYF. DNA for the CDR3: TGCAGTGCTAGTAACGTCGGCGGGTTCGCAGATACGCAGTATTTT.